This T cell receptor (beta chain) comes out of a study of CD4 T cells in relation to SARS-CoV-2 and coronaviruses. Study background: TCR beta CDR3s were sequenced after approximately 9-day antigen culture of PBMCs.

Germline V gene lookup returns CDR1 SNHLY and CDR2 FYNNEI. Between the trimmed V and J ends, which lost 1 base and 4 bases, there was a span of 10 bases. This CDR3 comprises 14 residues. Profiled with immunoSEQ multiplex PCR; TCRdb holds only in-frame clones, not every one. Here the sample spans roughly 30,000 clones, under 80% being singletons. As for this clone: Its antigen is unidentified.

The TCR originated in an adult with COVID-19. The sample consisted of memory CD4+ T cells from PBMCs, cultured in vitro. The V gene is TRBV2, the J gene TRBJ2-5; D is perhaps TRBD1 (5 bases). This CDR3 is CASSEEAGRETQYF. The CDR3 nucleotides are TGTGCCAGCAGTGAAGAGGCAGGGCGAGAGACCCAGTACTTC.